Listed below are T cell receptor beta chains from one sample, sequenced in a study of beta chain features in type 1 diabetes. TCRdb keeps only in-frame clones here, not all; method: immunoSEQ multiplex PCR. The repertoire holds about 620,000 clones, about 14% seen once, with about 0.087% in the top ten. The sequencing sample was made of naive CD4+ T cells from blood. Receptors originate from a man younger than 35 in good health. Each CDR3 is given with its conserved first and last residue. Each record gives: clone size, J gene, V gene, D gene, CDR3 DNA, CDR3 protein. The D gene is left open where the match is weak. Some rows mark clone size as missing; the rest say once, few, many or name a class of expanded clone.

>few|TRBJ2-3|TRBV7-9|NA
TGTGCCAGCAGCCCCCAAGATACGCAGTATTTT
CASSPQDTQYF
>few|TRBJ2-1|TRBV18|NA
TGTGCCAGCTCACCACTCTCGCCAGGAACATACAATGAGCAGTTCTTC
CASSPLSPGTYNEQFF
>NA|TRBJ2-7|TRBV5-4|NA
TGTGCCAGCAGCTTGACGGGAGACGTTTACTACGAGCAGTACTTC
CASSLTGDVYYEQYF
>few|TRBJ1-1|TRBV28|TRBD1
TGTGCCAGCAGCTCGGGACAGAGGAATGAAGCTTTCTTT
CASSSGQRNEAFF
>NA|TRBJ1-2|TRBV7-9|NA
TGTGCCAGCAGCGGTCAACCCCCTGGCTACACCTTC
CASSGQPPGYTF
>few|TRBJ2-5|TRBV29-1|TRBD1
TGCAGCGTTGAGCACAGGGGTTCGTGGACCCAGTACTTC
CSVEHRGSWTQYF
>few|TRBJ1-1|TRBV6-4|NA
TGTGCCAGCAGTGAAGAGGGAAGCACTGAAGCTTTCTTT
CASSEEGSTEAFF
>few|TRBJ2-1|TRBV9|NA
TGTGCCAGCAGCGTAGACAGAGTCAATGAGCAGTTCTTC
CASSVDRVNEQFF
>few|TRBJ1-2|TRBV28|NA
TGTGCCAGCAGTACGGCTCGTACTAGACGCTATGGCTACACCTTC
CASSTARTRRYGYTF
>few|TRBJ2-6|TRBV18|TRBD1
TGTGCCAGCTCAGGGGGACAGGGACTGTCTGGGGCCAACGTCCTGACTTTC
CASSGGQGLSGANVLTF
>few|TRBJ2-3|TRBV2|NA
TGTGCCAGCACGGTGGGAGGAGGAGATACGCAGTATTTT
CASTVGGGDTQYF
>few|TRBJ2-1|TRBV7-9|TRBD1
TGTGCCAGCAGATTACTCCGGGACAGTAACAATGAGCAGTTCTTC
CASRLLRDSNNEQFF